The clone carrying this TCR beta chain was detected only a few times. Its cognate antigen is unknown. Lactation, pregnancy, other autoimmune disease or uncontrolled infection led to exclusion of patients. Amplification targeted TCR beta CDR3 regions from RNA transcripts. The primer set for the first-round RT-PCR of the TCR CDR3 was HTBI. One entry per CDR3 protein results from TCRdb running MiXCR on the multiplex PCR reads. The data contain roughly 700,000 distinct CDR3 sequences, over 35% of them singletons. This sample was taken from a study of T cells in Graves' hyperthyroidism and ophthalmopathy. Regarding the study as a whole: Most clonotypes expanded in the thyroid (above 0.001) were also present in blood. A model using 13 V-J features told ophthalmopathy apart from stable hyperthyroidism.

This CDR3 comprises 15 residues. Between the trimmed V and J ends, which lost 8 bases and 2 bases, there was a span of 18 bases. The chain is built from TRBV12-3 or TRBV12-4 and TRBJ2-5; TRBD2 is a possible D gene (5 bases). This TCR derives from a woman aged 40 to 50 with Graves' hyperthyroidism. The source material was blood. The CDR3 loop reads CASSPYNSGQETQYF. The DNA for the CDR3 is TGTGCCAGCTCACCATATAACAGCGGACAAGAGACCCAGTACTTC.